Sequencing of this T cell receptor (beta chain) was carried out in a study of blood T cell repertoires in COVID-19. Study-wide context: PBMCs, B-cell-depleted T cells, or T cells provided the cDNA or gDNA that made up the material.

This clone was seen a single time. Produced via immunoSEQ multiplex PCR; TCRdb's table is partial and in-frame only. The data show under 200,000 clones, approximately 80% seen once. This CDR3 region has 15 residues. Looked up from germline, CDR1 is MNHEY and CDR2 is SVGAGI. Trimming removed 2 bases at V and 4 bases at J, with 14 bases between. This chain connects TRBV6-5 to TRBJ1-2; D call uncertain. This sequence was found in a man aged 50-60 years who had recovered from COVID-19. Sequenced sample: PBMCs or T cells enriched from blood (not recorded which). The CDR3 sequence is CASSYQVGAGYGYTF. The CDR3 DNA is TGTGCCAGCAGTTACCAAGTGGGCGCAGGCTATGGCTACACCTTC.